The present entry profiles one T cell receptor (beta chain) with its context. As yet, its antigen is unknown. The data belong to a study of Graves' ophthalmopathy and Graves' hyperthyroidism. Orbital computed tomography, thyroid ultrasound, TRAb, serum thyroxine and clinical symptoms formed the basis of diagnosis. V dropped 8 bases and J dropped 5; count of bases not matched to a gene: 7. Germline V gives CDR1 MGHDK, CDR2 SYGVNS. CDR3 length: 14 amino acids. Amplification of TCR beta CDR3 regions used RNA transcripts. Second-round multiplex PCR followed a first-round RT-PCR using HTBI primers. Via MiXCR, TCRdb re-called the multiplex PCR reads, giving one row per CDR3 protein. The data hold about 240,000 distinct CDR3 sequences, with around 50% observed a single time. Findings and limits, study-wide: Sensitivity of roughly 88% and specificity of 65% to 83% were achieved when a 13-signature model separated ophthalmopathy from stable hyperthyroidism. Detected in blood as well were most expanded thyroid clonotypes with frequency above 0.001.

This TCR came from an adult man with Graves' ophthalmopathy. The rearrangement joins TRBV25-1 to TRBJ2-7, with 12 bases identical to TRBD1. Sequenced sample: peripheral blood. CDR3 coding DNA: TGTGCCAGCTGGACCGGGACAGGGGGCCACGAGCAGTACTTC. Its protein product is CASWTGTGGHEQYF.